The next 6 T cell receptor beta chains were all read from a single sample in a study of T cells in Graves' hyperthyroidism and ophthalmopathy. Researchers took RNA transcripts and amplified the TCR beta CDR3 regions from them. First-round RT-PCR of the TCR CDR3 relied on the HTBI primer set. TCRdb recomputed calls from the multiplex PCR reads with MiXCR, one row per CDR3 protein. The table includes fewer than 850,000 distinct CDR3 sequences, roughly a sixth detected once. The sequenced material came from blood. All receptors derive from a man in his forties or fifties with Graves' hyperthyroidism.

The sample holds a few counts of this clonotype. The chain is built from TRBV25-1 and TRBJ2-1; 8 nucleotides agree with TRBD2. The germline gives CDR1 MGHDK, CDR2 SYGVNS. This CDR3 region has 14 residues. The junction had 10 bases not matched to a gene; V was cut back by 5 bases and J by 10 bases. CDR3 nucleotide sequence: TGTGCCAGCAGTAACAGCGGGAGTTCCGACGAGCAGTTCTTC. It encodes CASSNSGSSDEQFF.

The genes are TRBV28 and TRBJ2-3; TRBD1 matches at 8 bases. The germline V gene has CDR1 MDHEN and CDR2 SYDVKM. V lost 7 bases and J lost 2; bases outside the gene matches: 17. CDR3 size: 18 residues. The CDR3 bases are TGTGCCAGCAAAACCCGGACAGGGTCCAACAAAGACACAGATACGCAGTATTTT. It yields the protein CASKTRTGSNKDTDTQYF.

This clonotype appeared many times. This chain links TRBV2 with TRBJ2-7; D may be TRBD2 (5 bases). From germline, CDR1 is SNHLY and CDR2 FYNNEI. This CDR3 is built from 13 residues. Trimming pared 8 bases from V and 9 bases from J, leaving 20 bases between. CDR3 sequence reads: CASDTGLPGGQYF. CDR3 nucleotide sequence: TGTGCCAGCGATACCGGGTTACCAGGAGGGCAGTACTTC.

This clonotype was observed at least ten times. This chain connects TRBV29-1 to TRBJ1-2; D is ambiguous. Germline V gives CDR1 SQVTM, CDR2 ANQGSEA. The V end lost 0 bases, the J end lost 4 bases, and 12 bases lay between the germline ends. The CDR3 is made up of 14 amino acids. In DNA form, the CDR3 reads TGCAGCGTTGAAGAATCCGCAATTGGCTATGGCTACACCTTC. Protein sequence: CSVEESAIGYGYTF.

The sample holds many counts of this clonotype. The CDR3 sequence: CASSVRLANNEQFF. In nucleotides, the CDR3 is TGTGCCAGCAGCGTACGACTAGCGAACAATGAGCAGTTCTTC. This rearrangement joins TRBV13 to TRBJ2-1; 8 positions match TRBD2. This CDR3 spans 14 amino acids. Germline loops: CDR1 PRHDT, CDR2 FYEKMQ (reference sequence). Unmatched junction bases numbered 5, after V lost 5 bases and J lost 5 bases.

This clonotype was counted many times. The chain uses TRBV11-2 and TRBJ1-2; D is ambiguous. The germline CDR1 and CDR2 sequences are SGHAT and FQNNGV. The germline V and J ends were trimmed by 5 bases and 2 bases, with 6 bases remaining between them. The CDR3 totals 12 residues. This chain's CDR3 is CASSHQNYGYTF. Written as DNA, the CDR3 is TGTGCCAGCAGCCACCAGAACTATGGCTACACCTTC.